These T cell receptor beta chains were read from a single sample in a study of post-analysis software for immune sequencing data. TCRdb re-derived calls from the PCR reads in MiXCR, one entry per CDR3 protein. The sample holds roughly 540,000 distinct CDR3 sequences, 34% seen once. The sample consisted of blood. Source of these receptors: a girl aged 2-17 years with multiple sclerosis. The CDR3 runs from the conserved cysteine through the conserved F or W. D genes are given only for firm matches. Expanded clones are given a class, and other clones once, few, many or no size at all.

clone size,D gene,J gene,V gene,CDR3 protein,CDR3 DNA
.,TRBD1,TRBJ2-5,TRBV29-1,CSVRDRASSYNEQYF,TGCAGCGTTCGGGACAGGGCCTCCTCCTACAATGAGCAGTACTTC
.,.,TRBJ2-5,TRBV19,CASSPWLGETQYF,TGTGCCAGTAGCCCATGGCTCGGGGAGACCCAGTACTTC
.,TRBD1,TRBJ1-2,TRBV12-3/TRBV12-4,CASSPSRGLRYGYTF,TGTGCCAGCAGCCCTAGCAGGGGGTTACGCTATGGCTACACCTTC
.,TRBD1,TRBJ1-2,TRBV6-6,CASSYGTGVTSNYGYTF,TGTGCCAGCAGTTACGGGACAGGGGTCACATCTAACTATGGCTACACCTTC
once,.,TRBJ2-1,TRBV6-2/TRBV6-3,CASSYSGVNEQFF,TGTGCCAGCAGTTACTCTGGGGTCAATGAGCAGTTCTTC
.,.,TRBJ1-1,TRBV11-2,CASSLDLGIQNTEAFF,TGTGCCAGCAGCTTAGACTTGGGGATCCAGAACACTGAAGCTTTCTTT
.,.,TRBJ2-7,TRBV20-1,CSARGSREQYF,TGCAGTGCACGTGGATCCAGAGAGCAGTACTTC
many,.,TRBJ2-7,TRBV6-5,CASSYTHQRRRDYEQYF,TGTGCCAGCAGTTATACCCACCAGAGACGGAGAGACTACGAGCAGTACTTC
.,TRBD1,TRBJ2-3,TRBV14,CASSERGGQTQYF,TGTGCCAGCAGTGAAAGAGGGGGCCAGACGCAGTATTTT
few,.,TRBJ1-5,TRBV9,CASSVGAYQPQHF,TGTGCCAGCAGCGTGGGGGCCTATCAGCCCCAGCATTTT
.,.,TRBJ1-2,TRBV7-9,CASSSVRGRDYGYTF,TGTGCCAGCAGCTCAGTGCGGGGGCGCGACTATGGCTACACCTTC
.,TRBD1,TRBJ1-1,TRBV7-3,CASSLVSGQGDDTEAFF,TGTGCCAGCAGCTTAGTCAGCGGGCAGGGGGACGACACTGAAGCTTTCTTT
.,TRBD2,TRBJ2-7,TRBV14,CASSQLGGSSYEQYF,TGTGCCAGCAGCCAACTCGGGGGGTCCTCCTACGAGCAGTACTTC
many,TRBD2,TRBJ2-5,TRBV4-1,CASSPGLAGGQETQYF,TGCGCCAGCAGCCCGGGACTAGCGGGGGGGCAAGAGACCCAGTACTTC
.,.,TRBJ1-2,TRBV7-2,CASSYKGSYTF,TGTGCCAGCAGTTACAAGGGGTCCTACACCTTC
few,.,TRBJ2-1,TRBV15,CATSRPVRASSYNEQFF,TGTGCCACCAGCAGGCCCGTGCGGGCTAGCTCCTACAATGAGCAGTTCTTC
few,.,TRBJ1-5,TRBV27,CASSWGENQPQHF,TGTGCCAGCAGTTGGGGAGAAAATCAGCCCCAGCATTTT
.,.,TRBJ1-4,TRBV15,CATSRGEGRNEKLFF,TGTGCCACCAGCAGAGGAGAGGGGAGAAATGAAAAACTGTTTTTT
few,.,TRBJ2-7,TRBV20-1,CSARAPGPVPYEQYF,TGCAGTGCTAGGGCCCCGGGACCGGTCCCCTACGAGCAGTACTTC
.,.,TRBJ2-1,TRBV28,CASSLDGHNEQFF,TGTGCCAGCAGTTTGGACGGTCACAATGAGCAGTTCTTC
many,.,TRBJ2-5,TRBV12-3/TRBV12-4,CASSFGSQETQYF,TGTGCCAGCAGTTTCGGCTCGCAAGAGACCCAGTACTTC
.,.,TRBJ1-2,TRBV7-9,CASSGSDLLNRNYGYTF,TGTGCCAGCAGTGGAAGCGACTTACTTAATCGGAACTATGGCTACACCTTC
few,.,TRBJ2-1,TRBV11-1,CASSFGGDNEQFF,TGTGCCAGCAGCTTTGGCGGGGACAATGAGCAGTTCTTC
.,.,TRBJ2-4,TRBV5-1,CASSLDGLAKNIQYF,TGCGCCAGCAGCTTGGATGGGTTAGCCAAAAACATTCAGTACTTC
few,.,TRBJ1-5,TRBV20-1,CSASYPLGDNQPQHF,TGCAGTGCTAGTTATCCACTCGGGGACAATCAGCCCCAGCATTTT
once,.,TRBJ2-3,TRBV4-1,CASSQGTGLSTDAQYF,TGCGCCAGCAGCCAAGGAACAGGGTTGAGCACAGATGCGCAGTATTTT
few,.,TRBJ1-5,TRBV13,CASSIRVGGQPQHF,TGTGCCAGCAGCATCAGAGTCGGGGGACAGCCCCAGCATTTT
.,.,TRBJ1-5,TRBV7-9,CASSFPPEPQHF,TGTGCCAGCAGCTTCCCTCCGGAACCCCAGCATTTT
.,TRBD1,TRBJ1-1,TRBV4-1,CASSRDRWGTEAFF,TGCGCCAGCAGCCGGGACAGGTGGGGCACTGAAGCTTTCTTT
once,.,TRBJ2-3,TRBV10-3,CGISLGGGEADTQYF,TGTGGCATCAGCTTAGGGGGGGGCGAAGCAGATACGCAGTATTTT
few,.,TRBJ2-7,TRBV20-1,CSARDLSGDEQYF,TGCAGTGCTAGAGATCTTTCAGGGGACGAGCAGTACTTC
.,TRBD2,TRBJ2-7,TRBV3-1,CASSRRGGPYEQYF,TGTGCCAGCAGCCGGCGGGGGGGCCCCTACGAGCAGTACTTC
few,TRBD1,TRBJ1-1,TRBV29-1,CSVSGGRGTEAFF,TGCAGCGTCTCAGGGGGTAGGGGGACTGAAGCTTTCTTT
few,TRBD1,TRBJ1-2,TRBV6-5,CASSYSQGTTYGYTF,TGTGCCAGCAGTTATTCACAGGGGACAACCTATGGCTACACCTTC
.,.,TRBJ2-7,TRBV6-1,CASSGRATYEQYF,TGTGCCAGCAGTGGGCGGGCGACCTACGAGCAGTACTTC
.,.,TRBJ1-1,TRBV24-1,CATREWGDTEAFF,TGTGCCACCAGAGAGTGGGGTGACACTGAAGCTTTCTTT
.,.,TRBJ1-6,TRBV24-1,CATSAGIGERNSPLHF,TGTGCCACCAGTGCCGGCATCGGAGAAAGGAATTCACCCCTCCACTTT
.,TRBD2,TRBJ2-3,TRBV29-1,CSVEDLRRGGTDTQYF,TGCAGCGTTGAAGATCTTAGGCGGGGGGGCACAGATACGCAGTATTTT
.,TRBD1,TRBJ2-1,TRBV6-6,CATTGNNEQFF,TGTGCCACGACAGGGAACAATGAGCAGTTCTTC
.,TRBD1,TRBJ2-5,TRBV5-6,CASSFGQGARETQYF,TGTGCCAGCAGCTTCGGACAGGGGGCGCGAGAGACCCAGTACTTC
.,.,TRBJ1-2,TRBV20-1,CSAKGQDTRSYTF,TGCAGTGCTAAGGGTCAGGATACCCGAAGCTACACCTTC
.,TRBD2,TRBJ2-5,TRBV4-2,CASSQDRGGQETQYF,TGTGCCAGCAGCCAAGATCGGGGGGGCCAAGAGACCCAGTACTTC
few,TRBD1,TRBJ2-7,TRBV20-1,CSAEWGQGEKQYF,TGCAGTGCTGAGTGGGGACAGGGTGAGAAGCAGTACTTC
.,.,TRBJ1-1,TRBV3-1,CASGDAGNTEAFF,TGTGCCAGTGGGGACGCGGGGAACACTGAAGCTTTCTTT